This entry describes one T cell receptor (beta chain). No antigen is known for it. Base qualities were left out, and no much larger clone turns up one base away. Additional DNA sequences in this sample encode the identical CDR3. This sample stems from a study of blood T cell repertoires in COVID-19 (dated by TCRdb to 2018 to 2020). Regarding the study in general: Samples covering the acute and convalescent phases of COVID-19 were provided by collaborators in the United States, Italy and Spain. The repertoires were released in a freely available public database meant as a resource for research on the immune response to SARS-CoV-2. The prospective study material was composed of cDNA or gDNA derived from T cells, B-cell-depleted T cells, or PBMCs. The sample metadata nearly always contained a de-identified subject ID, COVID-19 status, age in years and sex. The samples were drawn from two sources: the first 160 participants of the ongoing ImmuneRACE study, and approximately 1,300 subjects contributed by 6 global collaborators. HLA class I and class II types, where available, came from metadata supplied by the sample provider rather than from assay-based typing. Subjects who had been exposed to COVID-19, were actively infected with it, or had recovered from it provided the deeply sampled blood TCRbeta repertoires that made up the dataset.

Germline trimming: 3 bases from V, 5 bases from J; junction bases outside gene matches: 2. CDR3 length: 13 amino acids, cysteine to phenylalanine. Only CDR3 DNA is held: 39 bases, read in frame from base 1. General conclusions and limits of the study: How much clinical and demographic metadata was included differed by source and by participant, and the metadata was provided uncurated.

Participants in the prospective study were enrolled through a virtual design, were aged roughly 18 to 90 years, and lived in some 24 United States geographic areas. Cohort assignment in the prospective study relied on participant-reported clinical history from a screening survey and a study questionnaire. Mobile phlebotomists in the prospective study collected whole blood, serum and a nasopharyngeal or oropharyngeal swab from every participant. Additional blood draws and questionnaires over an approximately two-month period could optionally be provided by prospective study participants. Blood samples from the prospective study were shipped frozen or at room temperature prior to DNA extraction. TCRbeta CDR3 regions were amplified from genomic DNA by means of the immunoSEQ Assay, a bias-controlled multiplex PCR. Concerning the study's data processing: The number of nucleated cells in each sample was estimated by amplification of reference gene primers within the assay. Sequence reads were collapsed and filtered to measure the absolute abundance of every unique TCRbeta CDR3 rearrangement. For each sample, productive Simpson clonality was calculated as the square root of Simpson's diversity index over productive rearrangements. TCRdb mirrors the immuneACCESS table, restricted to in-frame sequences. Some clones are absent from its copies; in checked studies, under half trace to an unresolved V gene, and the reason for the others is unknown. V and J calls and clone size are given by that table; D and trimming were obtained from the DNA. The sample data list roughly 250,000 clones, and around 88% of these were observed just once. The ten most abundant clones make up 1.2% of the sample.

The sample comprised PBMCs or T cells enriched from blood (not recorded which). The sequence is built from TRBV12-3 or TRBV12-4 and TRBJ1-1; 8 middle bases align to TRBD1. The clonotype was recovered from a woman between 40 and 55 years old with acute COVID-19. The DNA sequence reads TGTGCCAGCAGTTTTACAGGGGGGACTGAAGCTTTCTTT. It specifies CASSFTGGTEAFF.